This T cell receptor beta chain came from a study of tumor and adjacent non-tumor tissue in lung cancer. The template was RNA from unsorted bulk tissue. In germline, CDR1 is MNHNS, CDR2 SASEGT. The CDR3 spans 15 residues. Three rounds of nested PCR, following a modified ARM-PCR protocol, produced the TCRbeta library. MiXCR, applied by TCRdb to the multiplex PCR reads, yields one record per CDR3 protein. The sample includes 76,000 or so distinct CDR3 sequences, around 70% of them seen just once. As regards this clonotype: Germline and junction disagree at one end, which may indicate a read error.

V is TRBV6-1 and J is TRBJ1-5; TRBD1 might be the D (6 bases). Sequenced input: lung tumor tissue. This clonotype was sampled from a woman between 65 and 79 years old with non-small cell lung cancer. The CDR3 reads CASKRIGGSNQPHHF. In DNA, the CDR3 is TGTGCCAGCAAACGGATAGGGGGAAGTAATCAGCCCCACCATTTT.